The clone carrying this TCR beta chain was picked up many times. Its antigen is still unknown. This sample is part of a study of early T cells in non-severe SARS-CoV-2 infection. Study-level background: Alpha and beta chains were unpaired, from unsorted whole-blood bulk RNA.

In the library, individual cDNA molecules carried attached unique molecular identifiers. TCRdb fed the 5' RACE reads into MiXCR, producing one record per CDR3 protein. The sample contains 20,000 to 30,000 distinct CDR3 sequences, approximately 4.8% of which appear only once. V lost 4 bases, J lost 3 bases, and 14 bases lay in between. There are 15 residues in the CDR3. Per the germline V gene, CDR1 is SGHVS and CDR2 is FNYEAQ. General study points: Missing private and CD4 specificities, VDJdb matching favored anti-spike CD8 responses.

The TCR comes from an adult who was a healthcare worker with PCR-confirmed SARS-CoV-2 infection or an uninfected control (not recorded which). This rearrangement joins TRBV7-6 to TRBJ2-3; the D gene is possibly TRBD1 (6 bases). Sequences were obtained from whole blood. The CDR3 nucleotides read TGTGCCAGCAGCTACTTACAGGGATTGACAGATACGCAGTATTTT. Translated, it gives CASSYLQGLTDTQYF.